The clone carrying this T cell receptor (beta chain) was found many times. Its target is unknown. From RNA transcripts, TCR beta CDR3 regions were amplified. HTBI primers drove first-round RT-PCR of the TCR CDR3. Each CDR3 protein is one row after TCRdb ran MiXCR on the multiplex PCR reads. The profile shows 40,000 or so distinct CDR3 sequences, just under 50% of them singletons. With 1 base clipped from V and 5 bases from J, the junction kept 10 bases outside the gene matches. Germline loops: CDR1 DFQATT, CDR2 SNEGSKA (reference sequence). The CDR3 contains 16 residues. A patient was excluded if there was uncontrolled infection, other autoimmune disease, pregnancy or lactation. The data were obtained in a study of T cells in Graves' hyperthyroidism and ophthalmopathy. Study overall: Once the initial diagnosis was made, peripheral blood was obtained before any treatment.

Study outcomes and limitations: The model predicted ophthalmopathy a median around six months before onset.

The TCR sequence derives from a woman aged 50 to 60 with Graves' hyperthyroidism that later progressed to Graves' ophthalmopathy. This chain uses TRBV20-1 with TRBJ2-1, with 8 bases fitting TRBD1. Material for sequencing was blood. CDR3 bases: TGCAGTGCTAGAGGTATTAGGGACAGGTACAACAATGAGCAGTTCTTC. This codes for CSARGIRDRYNNEQFF.